These 19 T cell receptor beta chains share one sample of origin, sequenced in a study of blood T cell repertoires in COVID-19. Profiled with immunoSEQ multiplex PCR; TCRdb holds only in-frame clones, not every one. This table has about 320,000 clones, roughly 90% appearing once. The sample taken for sequencing was PBMCs or T cells enriched from blood (not recorded which). The origin of the receptors is a man between 60 and 75 years old who had recovered from COVID-19.

The chain employs TRBV9 and TRBJ1-4; D gene uncertain. The V gene's germline CDR1 is SGDLS and CDR2 YYNGEE. The CDR3 length is 16 residues. Trimming removed 7 bases at V and 4 bases at J, with 20 bases between. This CDR3 is CASGDGREDGNEKLFF. DNA for the CDR3: TGTGCCAGCGGGGATGGGAGGGAAGACGGTAATGAAAAACTGTTTTTT.

The genes are TRBV7-9 and TRBJ1-6; a possible D gene is TRBD1 (5 bases). Germline CDR1 reads SEHNR; CDR2 reads FQNEAQ (reference sequence). The CDR3 is 15 residues long. Trimming removed 2 bases from V and 8 bases from J, with 13 bases in between. The CDR3 nucleotides read TGTGCCAGCAGCTTAACACAGGTTCAAGATTCACCCCTCCACTTT. It is translated as CASSLTQVQDSPLHF.

CDR3 bases: TGTGCCAGCAGCGTTCGCCAGGGAGGGGACACCGGGGAGCTGTTTTTT. It yields the protein CASSVRQGGDTGELFF. V gene TRBV9 combines with J gene TRBJ2-2; TRBD2 matches 7 bases. J lost 3 bases, V lost 2 bases, and 7 bases had no gene match. The CDR3 has 16 residues. Germline V gene data show CDR1 as SGDLS and CDR2 as YYNGEE.

V gene TRBV9 combines with J gene TRBJ2-5; 13 nucleotides line up with TRBD2. Germline-derived CDR1 and CDR2 are SGDLS and YYNGEE. The trim removed 4 bases at V and 4 bases at J, leaving 10 bases unmatched. This CDR3 is 17 amino acids long. The CDR3 DNA is TGTGCCAGCAGCCCCCGGCCCGGACTAGCGGGGGCAGAGACCCAGTACTTC. This sequence encodes CASSPRPGLAGAETQYF.

J is TRBJ2-7 and V is TRBV3-1 (or the pseudogene TRBV3-2), with TRBD1 as a possible D gene (5 bases). The ends were cut back, 1 base at V and 3 bases at J, with 25 bases in the middle. The CDR3 is 19 amino acids. From germline, CDR1 is LGHDT and CDR2 YNNKEL (reference sequence). The CDR3 region has the DNA TGTGCCAGCAGCCAAGGGATCGACGTTGCCAGGGCTATTAACTACGAGCAGTACTTC. Its translation: CASSQGIDVARAINYEQYF.

The V and J genes are TRBV11-2 and TRBJ1-6; tentatively, D is TRBD1 (5 bases). Trimming stripped 4 bases from V and 9 bases from J, with 19 bases between. Germline V gives CDR1 SGHAT, CDR2 FQNNGV. The CDR3 covers 16 residues. CDR3 amino acids: CASSSLPAGRSSPLHF. DNA for the CDR3: TGTGCCAGCAGCTCGTTACCGGCAGGGAGGAGTTCACCCCTCCACTTT.

The count of this clone is one. CDR3 protein: CASVEKRFTGELFF. CDR3 bases: TGTGCCAGCGTGGAAAAGCGCTTCACCGGGGAGCTGTTTTTT. The chain combines TRBV6-5 with TRBJ2-2, with D uncertain. This CDR3 has 14 amino acids. Trimming left V 8 bases short and J 4 bases short, with 14 bases between. Germline CDR1 reads MNHEY; CDR2 reads SVGAGI.

This clone occurred a few times. The chain joins TRBV7-2 to TRBJ1-2, with 11 bases fitting TRBD1. Germline V gene data show CDR1 as SGHTA and CDR2 as FQGNSA. Trimming took 0 bases from V and 7 from J; bases not matched to a gene: 4. The CDR3 has 15 amino acids. CDR3 coding DNA: TGTGCCAGCAGCTTAGCGGGACAGGGGGATAGTGGCTACACCTTC. This codes for CASSLAGQGDSGYTF.

CDR3 bases: TGTGCCAGCAGTTTAAGACAACGAGGGACTAGCAAGAATGAGCAGTTCTTC. This encodes CASSLRQRGTSKNEQFF. This chain joins TRBV28 and TRBJ2-1; 9 bases map to TRBD2. This CDR3 is 17 amino acids long. Unmatched junction bases numbered 12, after V lost 2 bases and J lost 7 bases. From germline, CDR1 is MDHEN and CDR2 SYDVKM.

This chain uses TRBV18 with TRBJ1-3; tentatively, D is TRBD1 (6 bases). This CDR3 comprises 20 residues. V dropped 1 base and J dropped 4 bases, with 26 bases sitting between them. Germline CDR1 is KGHSH and CDR2 is LQKENI. The DNA of the CDR3 is TGTGCCAGCTCACCACTAACAGCATCAGGGACACCGCGGCAAGGAAACACCATATATTTT. Its translation is CASSPLTASGTPRQGNTIYF.

This chain connects TRBV10-3 to TRBJ2-1; TRBD1 is a possible D gene (6 bases). Germline loops: CDR1 ENHRY, CDR2 SYGVKD. V lost 8 bases to trimming and J lost 4 bases, with 27 bases between them. The length of the CDR3 is 18 residues. DNA for the CDR3: TGTGCCATCCAGGGGAGCCAGAGGACCACCAATCGGTACAATGAGCAGTTCTTC. It translates to CAIQGSQRTTNRYNEQFF.

The chain has TRBV28 and TRBJ1-1, with 7 nucleotides matching TRBD1. The germline V gene has CDR1 MDHEN and CDR2 SYDVKM. Trimming removed 7 bases from V and 0 bases from J; junction bases left unmatched: 8. The CDR3 loop spans 15 amino acids. The CDR3 DNA is TGTGCCAGCAATCTGGGGGACAGAATGAACACTGAAGCTTTCTTT. This gives the protein CASNLGDRMNTEAFF.

V gene TRBV6-5 combines with J gene TRBJ2-7; the D gene is possibly TRBD2 (5 bases). Germline V CDR1 and CDR2: MNHEY, SVGAGI. There are 15 residues in the CDR3. The V end lost 6 bases, the J end lost 2 bases, and 17 bases lay between the germline ends. The CDR3 loop reads CASRPGEGLTYEQYF. CDR3 DNA sequence: TGTGCCAGCAGGCCCGGTGAAGGACTGACCTACGAGCAGTACTTC.

The V and J genes are TRBV19 and TRBJ2-1; TRBD1 aligns across 8 bases. The V gene's germline CDR1 is LNHDA and CDR2 SQIVND (reference sequence). The CDR3 loop spans 16 amino acids. Trimming cost V 4 bases and J 6 bases; bases outside gene matches: 11. The CDR3 nucleotides are TGTGCCAGTAGTAGGGCCAGGACAGGGAAGGGCAATGAGCAGTTCTTC. This encodes CASSRARTGKGNEQFF.

This chain connects TRBV25-1 to TRBJ2-1; a possible D gene is TRBD1 (6 bases). The CDR3 covers 14 residues. Trimming took 4 bases from V and 6 from J, leaving 13 bases between them. CDR1 and CDR2 from the germline V gene are MGHDK and SYGVNS. The CDR3 loop is CASSGYRVINEQFF. The CDR3 nucleotides are TGTGCCAGCAGTGGCTACAGGGTAATCAATGAGCAGTTCTTC.

The genes are TRBV7-2 and TRBJ2-1, with 9 bases lining up with TRBD2. The CDR3 sequence is 17 residues long. V gave up 2 bases and J gave up 5 bases; unmatched junction bases: 10. The germline CDR1 and CDR2 sequences are SGHTA and FQGNSA. This CDR3 is CASSLRVREGLDNEQFF. For the CDR3, the DNA is TGTGCCAGCAGCTTAAGGGTGCGGGAGGGCCTCGACAATGAGCAGTTCTTC. The full variable domain, with the rest looked up from reference TRBV7-2 and TRBJ2-1, is GAGVSQSPSNKVTEKGKDVELRCDPISGHTALYWYRQSLGQGLEFLIYFQGNSAPDKSGLPSDRFSAERTGGSVSTLTIQRTQQEDSAVYLCASSLRVREGLDNEQFFGPGTRLTVL.

This chain uses TRBV7-2 with TRBJ2-1, with 9 bases aligning to TRBD2. The V and J ends lost 2 bases and 13 bases, in that order; junction bases with no gene match: 12. The CDR3 sequence is 15 residues long. Germline lookup yields CDR1 SGHTA and CDR2 FQGNSA. This CDR3 reads CASSLMVAGVRSQFF. For the CDR3, the DNA is TGTGCCAGCAGCTTAATGGTAGCGGGAGTGCGTTCCCAGTTCTTC.

Worth noting for this clone: Within the sample, other DNA sequences also encode this same CDR3. The chain recombines TRBV5-1 with TRBJ2-5; 8 nucleotides line up with TRBD1. This CDR3 comprises 14 residues. Germline values: CDR1 SGHRS, CDR2 YFSETQ. V was clipped by 2 bases and J by 5 bases; unmatched bases: 5. Here the CDR3 DNA reads TGCGCCAGCAGCTTCACAGGGGGAGGTGAGACCCAGTACTTC. Its protein product is CASSFTGGGETQYF.

The chain carries TRBV5-6 and TRBJ2-5; D call uncertain. There are 12 residues in the CDR3. CDR1 and CDR2 from the germline V gene are SGHDT and YYEEEE. The V and J ends lost 0 bases and 5 bases respectively, with 5 bases between them. The chain's CDR3 is CASSLVAETQYF. The DNA of the CDR3 is TGTGCCAGCAGCTTGGTCGCGGAGACCCAGTACTTC.